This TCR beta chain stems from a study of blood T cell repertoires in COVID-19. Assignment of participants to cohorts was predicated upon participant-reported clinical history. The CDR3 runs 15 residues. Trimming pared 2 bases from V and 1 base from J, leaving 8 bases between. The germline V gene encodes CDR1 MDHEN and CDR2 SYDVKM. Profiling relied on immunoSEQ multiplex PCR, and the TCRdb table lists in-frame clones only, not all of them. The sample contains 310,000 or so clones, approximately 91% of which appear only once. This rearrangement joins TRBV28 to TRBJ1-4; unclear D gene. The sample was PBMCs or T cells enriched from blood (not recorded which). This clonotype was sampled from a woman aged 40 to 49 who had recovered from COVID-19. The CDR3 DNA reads TGTGCCAGCAGTTTACTGGAGAGAACTAATGAAAAACTGTTTTTT. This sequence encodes CASSLLERTNEKLFF.